This entry lists 26 T cell receptor beta chains sequenced from one sample in a study of T cells in Graves' hyperthyroidism and ophthalmopathy. Amplification of TCR beta CDR3 regions was performed using RNA transcripts as template. The HTBI primer set served for first-round RT-PCR of the TCR CDR3. Via MiXCR, TCRdb re-called the multiplex PCR reads, giving one row per CDR3 protein. The data hold hundreds of thousands of distinct CDR3 sequences, with over 15% observed a single time. The sample consisted of blood. These receptors were taken from a woman aged 45-65 years with Graves' hyperthyroidism that later progressed to Graves' ophthalmopathy.

Ten or more counts support this clonotype. J is TRBJ2-1 and V is TRBV2, with D tentatively TRBD2 (6 bases). This CDR3 comprises 16 residues. CDR1 SNHLY and CDR2 FYNNEI come from the germline V gene. The ends were cut back, 2 bases at V and 8 bases at J, with 19 bases in the middle. The CDR3 here is CASSEHEGLLIYEQFF. Here the CDR3 DNA reads TGTGCCAGCAGTGAACATGAGGGACTGTTAATCTATGAGCAGTTCTTC. Drawing the rest from reference TRBV2 and TRBJ2-1, the complete variable domain is EPEVTQTPSHQVTQMGQEVILRCVPISNHLYFYWYRQILGQKVEFLVSFYNNEISEKSEIFDDQFSVERPDGSNFTLKIRSTKLEDSAMYFCASSEHEGLLIYEQFFGPGTRLTVL.

The chain links TRBV5-1 to TRBJ2-5; 7 bases are shared with TRBD2. The CDR3 covers 17 residues. Germline CDR1 is SGHRS and CDR2 is YFSETQ. With V trimmed by 4 bases and J by 1 base, 13 bases remained unmatched. The CDR3 here is CASSRRGGGALQETQYF. The CDR3 DNA sequence: TGCGCCAGCAGCCGGAGGGGCGGGGGAGCCCTCCAAGAGACCCAGTACTTC.

The chain links TRBV3-1 to TRBJ2-1; 8 nucleotides agree with TRBD2. Per the germline V gene, CDR1 is LGHDT and CDR2 is YNNKEL (reference sequence). Unmatched junction bases numbered 13, after V lost 0 bases and J lost 15 bases. This CDR3 comprises 15 residues. The CDR3 coding sequence is TGTGCCAGCAGCCAAGATCGGACGGGGGGGCTTTCTCGGTTCTTC. This gives the protein CASSQDRTGGLSRFF.

In its sample, this clonotype was seen once. This chain uses TRBV19 with TRBJ1-2, with D possibly TRBD1 on 5 matching bases. Germline CDR1 LNHDA, CDR2 SQIVND (reference sequence). V lost 5 bases and J lost 1, with 11 bases in between. The CDR3 has 14 residues. CDR3 region: CASSYDRINYGYTF. The CDR3 nucleotides read TGTGCCAGTAGTTATGACAGAATTAACTATGGCTACACCTTC.

This clonotype was observed a handful of times. V is TRBV9 and J is TRBJ2-3, with a weak D call TRBD1 (6 bases). CDR1 and CDR2 (germline): SGDLS, YYNGEE. This CDR3 is 17 amino acids long. V lost 4 bases and J lost 5, with 23 bases in between. In DNA, the CDR3 is TGTGCCAGCAGCATGCCCCTGACAGGACTCTCCGGAGATACGCAGTATTTT. Its translation is CASSMPLTGLSGDTQYF.

The sample holds a few counts of this clonotype. A read error may explain this, as a much larger clone is one base away. V gene TRBV11-3 combines with J gene TRBJ2-1; D is undetermined. The CDR3 loop spans 15 amino acids. CDR1 and CDR2 (germline): SGHNT, YENEEA. The chain's CDR3 is CASSLGMSSYNERFF. CDR3 DNA: TGTGCCAGCAGCTTAGGAATGAGCTCCTACAATGAGCGGTTCTTC.

This clonotype came up a few times. The J gene is TRBJ1-1, the V gene TRBV19; tentatively, D is TRBD1 (5 bases). The germline V gene encodes CDR1 LNHDA and CDR2 SQIVND (reference sequence). The CDR3 extends over 16 amino acids. V was clipped by 4 bases and J by 5 bases, with 20 bases between them. CDR3 sequence: CASSTVLIGAPTEAFF. CDR3 bases: TGTGCCAGTAGTACGGTCCTAATAGGGGCGCCGACTGAAGCTTTCTTT.

The J gene is TRBJ2-4, the V gene TRBV19, with D maybe TRBD1 (5 bases). The CDR3 spans 15 residues. CDR1 is LNHDA and CDR2 is SQIVND in the germline V gene (reference sequence). Deletions cut 5 bases from V and 3 bases from J, with 14 bases between. The CDR3 sequence is CASSPLTANKNIQYF. The CDR3 bases are TGTGCCAGTAGTCCGCTGACAGCTAACAAAAACATTCAGTACTTC. The variable domain in full, completed from reference TRBV19 and TRBJ2-4, reads DGGITQSPKYLFRKEGQNVTLSCEQNLNHDAMYWYRQDPGQGLRLIYYSQIVNDFQKGDIAEGYSVSREKKESFPLTVTSAQKNPTAFYLCASSPLTANKNIQYFGAGTRLSVL.

In this sample, this clonotype turned up many times. The chain recombines TRBV2 with TRBJ2-7; 7 bases fit TRBD1. The germline gives CDR1 SNHLY, CDR2 FYNNEI. This CDR3 has 14 residues. Trimming took 8 bases from V and 5 from J; bases not matched to a gene: 12. The CDR3 DNA reads as TGTGCCAGCCAAAAGACAGGGATCCCCGACGAGCAGTACTTC. Its protein is CASQKTGIPDEQYF.

This rearrangement joins TRBV6-1 to TRBJ2-4; D possibly corresponds to TRBD2 (6 bases). Trimming cost V 5 bases and J 8 bases, with 19 bases left between them. The germline V gene has CDR1 MNHNS and CDR2 SASEGT. This CDR3 contains 15 residues. The DNA for the CDR3 is TGTGCCAGCAGTCCGCGGGACTCCCTGTTGTACATTCAGTACTTC. It codes for CASSPRDSLLYIQYF.

This clonotype showed up many times. The chain joins TRBV5-5 to TRBJ2-1; D might be TRBD2 (6 bases). V was clipped by 4 bases and J by 8 bases, with 16 bases between them. The CDR3 is made up of 14 amino acids. Germline loops: CDR1 SGHKS, CDR2 YYEKEE (reference sequence). CDR3: CASSRGLAIDEQFF. The CDR3 DNA reads as TGTGCCAGCAGCAGAGGGCTAGCGATAGATGAGCAGTTCTTC.

This clonotype was seen ten or more times. V is TRBV6-1 and J is TRBJ1-1; 7 positions match TRBD1. V lost 5 bases, J lost 5 bases, and 11 bases stayed unmatched. The CDR3 contains 15 residues. Per the germline V gene, CDR1 is MNHNS and CDR2 is SASEGT. The DNA of the CDR3 is TGTGCCAGCAGTTCGACAGGGAAGGGATGGACTGAAGCTTTCTTT. Amino acid sequence: CASSSTGKGWTEAFF.

The CDR3 nucleotides read TGTGCCAGCAGTCCCGACAGGACTGATGGCTACACCTTC. This sequence encodes CASSPDRTDGYTF. This rearrangement joins TRBV6-1 to TRBJ1-2, with D perhaps TRBD1 (6 bases). V dropped 5 bases and J dropped 6 bases, with 13 bases sitting between them. This CDR3 spans 13 amino acids. CDR1 and CDR2 (germline): MNHNS, SASEGT.

This clonotype was found many times. This sequence joins TRBV2 and TRBJ2-2; 8 nucleotides match TRBD1. Germline values: CDR1 SNHLY, CDR2 FYNNEI. Trimming cost V 3 bases and J 7 bases; bases outside gene matches: 4. This CDR3 is built from 14 residues. The CDR3 coding sequence is TGTGCCAGCAGTGACAGGGGGCCGGTCGGGGAGCTGTTTTTT. It codes for CASSDRGPVGELFF.

This chain connects TRBV18 to TRBJ1-5, with D tentatively TRBD1 (5 bases). The V end was cut by 1 base, the J end by 5 bases, with 9 bases between. Looked up from germline, CDR1 is KGHSH and CDR2 is LQKENI. The CDR3 extends over 14 amino acids. The CDR3 here is CASSPLSGDQPQHF. The CDR3, as DNA: TGTGCCAGCTCACCACTTTCGGGGGATCAGCCCCAGCATTTT.

This clonotype showed up just a few times. The gene calls are TRBV6-5 and TRBJ2-2; D perhaps matches TRBD2 (5 bases). Germline CDR1 and CDR2: MNHEY and SVGAGI. Trimming stripped 0 bases from V and 1 base from J, with 15 bases between. The CDR3 loop spans 18 amino acids. The CDR3 DNA reads TGTGCCAGCAGTTACTCGATTTCCGGGGAAGAGAACACCGGGGAGCTGTTTTTT. Translated: CASSYSISGEENTGELFF.

This clonotype was counted only a few times. J is TRBJ1-2 and V is TRBV19, with a possible D match to TRBD1 (5 bases). Per the germline V gene, CDR1 is LNHDA and CDR2 is SQIVND (reference sequence). Trimming took 7 bases from V and 1 from J, leaving 13 bases between them. The CDR3 contains 14 residues. The CDR3 region has the DNA TGTGCCAGTACCGAGCGCCAGGGTAACTATGGCTACACCTTC. Translating it yields CASTERQGNYGYTF.

This clonotype turned up a few times. The V call is TRBV9, the J call TRBJ1-4; 9 bases fit TRBD1. V shed 0 bases and J 8 bases; nucleotides not matched to a gene: 5. In germline, CDR1 is SGDLS, CDR2 YYNGEE. The CDR3 is 15 amino acids. The CDR3 DNA follows: TGTGCCAGCAGCGTAGGTGGGACAGGGTACGAAAAACTGTTTTTT. Its translation: CASSVGGTGYEKLFF. Combining the CDR3 with reference TRBV9 and TRBJ1-4 gives the whole variable domain DSGVTQTPKHLITATGQRVTLRCSPRSGDLSVYWYQQSLDQGLQFLIQYYNGEERAKGNILERFSAQQFPDLHSELNLSSLELGDSALYFCASSVGGTGYEKLFFGSGTQLSVL.

This clonotype was detected ten times or more. The chain couples TRBV2 to TRBJ2-7; 8 bases line up with TRBD2. CDR3 length equals 15 residues. V was clipped by 5 bases and J by 0 bases; unmatched bases: 6. Germline CDR1 and CDR2: SNHLY and FYNNEI. The CDR3 coding sequence is TGTGCCAGCAGTAACGAGCGGGGGAGCTCCTACGAGCAGTACTTC. It is translated as CASSNERGSSYEQYF.

In this sample, this clonotype turned up many times. The rearrangement uses TRBV20-1 and TRBJ1-2; unclear D gene. The ends were cut back, 3 bases at V and 2 bases at J, with 7 bases in the middle. The germline gives CDR1 DFQATT, CDR2 SNEGSKA (reference sequence). CDR3 length equals 12 residues. This CDR3 reads CSASYPNYGYTF. Here the CDR3 DNA reads TGCAGTGCTAGTTATCCGAACTATGGCTACACCTTC.

This clonotype was seen ten or more times. The chain carries TRBV2 and TRBJ1-1; D possibly corresponds to TRBD1 (6 bases). CDR3 size: 13 residues. Germline loops: CDR1 SNHLY, CDR2 FYNNEI. V dropped 3 bases and J dropped 8 bases, with 13 bases sitting between them. The CDR3 loop reads CASSEGGAWEAFF. In nucleotides, the CDR3 is TGTGCCAGCAGTGAGGGGGGCGCTTGGGAAGCTTTCTTT.

This clonotype has ten or more counts. The chain combines TRBV27 with TRBJ2-7; D is undetermined. Trimming cost V 6 bases and J 2 bases, with 11 bases left between them. This CDR3 spans 13 amino acids. The germline V gene has CDR1 MNHEY and CDR2 SMNVEV (reference sequence). CDR3 amino acids: CASSSSPAYEQYF. CDR3 nucleotide sequence: TGTGCCAGCAGCTCCTCGCCAGCCTACGAGCAGTACTTC.

This clonotype was seen a few times. The chain couples TRBV2 to TRBJ1-5; D is unclear. Germline V CDR1 and CDR2: SNHLY, FYNNEI. The V and J ends lost 5 bases and 2 bases respectively, with 13 bases between them. The CDR3 totals 15 residues. The DNA for the CDR3 is TGTGCCAGCAGTCCGCACCGACAAGGCAATCAGCCCCAGCATTTT. This encodes CASSPHRQGNQPQHF.

The sample holds a few counts of this clonotype. The chain uses TRBV11-3 and TRBJ2-2; D tentatively fits TRBD1 or TRBD2 (5 bases each). The germline gives CDR1 SGHNT, CDR2 YENEEA. The CDR3 spans 16 residues. With 1 base removed from V and 2 bases from J, the gap between germline ends came to 11 bases. The CDR3, as DNA: TGTGCCAGCAGCTTAGGGGGACCGATAAACACCGGGGAGCTGTTTTTT. It codes for CASSLGGPINTGELFF.

This clonotype was recorded many times. J is TRBJ2-7 and V is TRBV10-2; D perhaps matches TRBD2 (5 bases). Germline V gives CDR1 WSHSY, CDR2 SAAADI. The ends were cut back, 6 bases at V and 3 bases at J, with 12 bases in the middle. This CDR3 is 13 amino acids long. The CDR3 loop is CASRFPGNYEQYF. CDR3 nucleotides: TGCGCCAGCAGATTCCCGGGGAACTACGAGCAGTACTTC.

This clonotype was recorded many times. The J gene is TRBJ2-7, the V gene TRBV7-3; D is unresolved. The CDR3 consists of 13 residues. Germline V lookup: CDR1 SGHTA, CDR2 FQGTGA. V lost 3 bases and J lost 4, with 10 bases in between. CDR3: CASSLTPSYEQYF. As DNA, the CDR3 is TGTGCCAGCAGCTTGACACCCAGTTACGAGCAGTACTTC.